The entry below gives a single T cell receptor (beta chain) sequence along with its context. This sample is drawn from a study of blood T cell repertoires in COVID-19. Study in general: The United States, Italy and Spain were the sources of the acute and convalescent COVID-19 samples. Nucleic acid was either cDNA or gDNA, and it came from T cells, B-cell-depleted T cells, or PBMCs.

Original handling: Using reference gene primer amplification, nucleated cell counts were estimated. Only in-frame clones appear in the TCRdb table, and some are missing; sequencing was by immunoSEQ multiplex PCR. For V, J and clone size, that table is used; D and trimming come from the DNA. The data contain 150,000 to 180,000 clones, about 80% of them singletons. The CDR3 runs to 14 residues. Germline CDR1 MNHEY, CDR2 SMNVEV (reference sequence). Trimming shortened V by 7 bases and J by 4 bases, and 14 bases separated the two germline ends. The chain employs TRBV27 and TRBJ1-5; no definite D call. What was sequenced was peripheral blood. The TCR was taken from a woman aged 55-69 years with acute or convalescent COVID-19. The CDR3 loop is CASMRRGGNQPQHF. The CDR3 nucleotides read TGTGCCAGCATGAGACGGGGTGGAAATCAGCCCCAGCATTTT.